Following are 29 T cell receptor beta chains from one sample sequenced in a study of T cells after yellow fever vaccination. TCRdb itself ran the 5' RACE reads through MiXCR, one entry per CDR3 protein. The sample shows approximately 250,000 distinct CDR3 sequences, 6.7% of them seen only once. The sequenced sample was CD4+ T cells sorted from PBMCs, obtained on the day of the yellow fever booster vaccination. All receptors derive from a man between 25 and 39 years old who received the YFV17D yellow fever vaccine.

In this sample, this clonotype turned up many times. The V gene is TRBV12-3 or TRBV12-4, the J gene TRBJ2-4; TRBD2 matches at 11 bases. This CDR3 is built from 12 residues. J lost 14 bases, V lost 5 bases, and 5 bases had no gene match. The CDR3 spells CASSPTSGTEYF. In DNA, the CDR3 is TGTGCCAGCAGTCCGACTAGCGGGACAGAGTACTTC.

The chain uses TRBV4-3 and TRBJ2-7; TRBD2 matches at 10 bases. With 1 base clipped from V and 5 bases from J, the junction kept 5 bases outside the gene matches. This CDR3 is 15 amino acids long. Germline CDR1 and CDR2: LGHNA and YSLEER. CDR3 in amino acids: CASSQGLAGHHEQYF. The CDR3 coding sequence is TGCGCCAGCAGCCAAGGACTAGCGGGCCATCACGAGCAGTACTTC.

This clonotype was counted a few times. The CDR3 sequence is CASSLTVIAYEQYF. The CDR3 DNA sequence: TGTGCCAGCAGTTTAACCGTAATCGCCTACGAGCAGTACTTC. The chain carries TRBV12-3 or TRBV12-4 and TRBJ2-7; unclear D gene. V was clipped by 2 bases and J by 2 bases, with 10 bases between them. There are 14 residues in the CDR3.

The rearrangement joins TRBV19 to TRBJ2-5; no clear D. The germline gives CDR1 LNHDA, CDR2 SQIVND (reference sequence). The ends were cut back, 3 bases at V and 2 bases at J, with 7 bases in the middle. The CDR3 loop spans 13 amino acids. CDR3 residues: CASSIHRQETQYF. The CDR3 nucleotides are TGTGCCAGTAGTATCCACAGACAAGAGACCCAGTACTTC.

This clonotype was recorded at least ten times. The CDR3 region is CATSRMDRIDGEQFF. The CDR3, as DNA: TGTGCCACCAGCAGAATGGACAGGATAGACGGTGAGCAGTTCTTC. The chain joins TRBV15 to TRBJ2-1, with 7 bases identical to TRBD1. Germline-derived CDR1 and CDR2 are LNHNV and YYDKDF (reference sequence). The V and J ends lost 2 bases and 9 bases, in that order; junction bases with no gene match: 10. The length of the CDR3 is 15 residues.

V and J are TRBV7-9 and TRBJ2-5; D gene uncertain. Trimming removed 5 bases at V and 8 bases at J, with 12 bases between. The length of the CDR3 is 12 residues. Germline CDR1 SEHNR, CDR2 FQNEAQ (reference sequence). The CDR3 DNA reads TGTGCCAGCAGCCCCACCGGTTTAACCCAGTACTTC. Protein: CASSPTGLTQYF.

This clonotype was counted once. A much more abundant neighbour one base away suggests this may be a read error. The chain employs TRBV10-2 and TRBJ2-2, with D unclear. V was trimmed by 3 bases and J by 1 base, leaving 9 bases between them. This CDR3 spans 15 amino acids. CDR1 is WSHSY, CDR2 SAAADI, per germline. For the CDR3, the DNA is TGCGCCAGCAGTGATGGAATTCAGAACACCGGGGAGCTGTTTTTT. Translated: CASSDGIQNTGELFF.

This clonotype was recorded at least ten times. This chain links TRBV2 with TRBJ2-7, with 9 bases lining up with TRBD1. This CDR3 has 14 amino acids. The germline CDR1 and CDR2 sequences are SNHLY and FYNNEI. The V segment lost 5 bases and the J segment 4 bases; nucleotides outside the gene matches: 6. The CDR3 protein is CASSLQGAGYEQYF. The CDR3 coding sequence is TGTGCCAGCAGTTTACAGGGGGCGGGGTACGAGCAGTACTTC.

The sample holds a few counts of this clonotype. The V call is TRBV5-1, the J call TRBJ1-1; possible D gene TRBD1, 5 bases. V lost 2 bases and J 4 bases, leaving 12 bases between the germline ends. Germline V gene data show CDR1 as SGHRS and CDR2 as YFSETQ. The CDR3 is 14 residues long. In nucleotides, the CDR3 is TGCGCCAGCAGCTTCGAGGGGACGGTCACTGAAGCTTTCTTT. This gives the protein CASSFEGTVTEAFF.

The table lists this clonotype with many counts. V and J are TRBV7-9 and TRBJ2-7, with a tentative D call TRBD2 (5 bases). The CDR3 extends over 13 amino acids. Germline CDR1 SEHNR, CDR2 FQNEAQ (reference sequence). V was pared by 5 bases and J by 4 bases, with 12 bases between. The CDR3 here is CASSLRRDYEQYF. Written as DNA, the CDR3 is TGTGCCAGCAGCCTTAGACGGGATTACGAGCAGTACTTC.

In this sample, this clonotype turned up many times. For the CDR3, the DNA is TGTGCCAGCAGCCAAGACAGAAGCGGGAGCTTCTACAATGAGCAGTTCTTC. This translates into CASSQDRSGSFYNEQFF. The chain joins TRBV3-1 to TRBJ2-1, with 8 positions matching TRBD2. The CDR3 sequence is 17 residues long. Germline CDR1 and CDR2: LGHDT and YNNKEL (reference sequence). Trimming at V came to 0 bases and at J to 3 bases, leaving 7 bases not matched to a gene.

This clonotype was observed at least ten times. J is TRBJ1-5 and V is TRBV11-2, with TRBD1 as a possible D gene (5 bases). The germline CDR1 and CDR2 sequences are SGHAT and FQNNGV. CDR3 length: 14 residues. V dropped 1 base and J dropped 7 bases, with 11 bases sitting between them. CDR3 bases: TGTGCCAGCAGCTTAGCGGGGGGTAAGCAGCCCCAGCATTTT. The encoded protein is CASSLAGGKQPQHF.

Ten or more counts support this clonotype. The chain employs TRBV20-1 and TRBJ2-5; D possibly uses TRBD1 or TRBD2 (5 bases each). This CDR3 contains 12 residues. The germline V gene has CDR1 DFQATT and CDR2 SNEGSKA (reference sequence). The CDR3: CSGAQTQETQYF. CDR3 nucleotide sequence: TGCAGCGGGGCACAGACGCAAGAGACCCAGTACTTC.

This clonotype has a count of ten or more. This sequence joins TRBV28 and TRBJ2-2; 7 positions match TRBD1. Germline values: CDR1 MDHEN, CDR2 SYDVKM. The CDR3 length is 16 residues. The V and J ends lost 4 bases and 1 base, in that order; junction bases with no gene match: 6. CDR3 residues: CASSSGTARNTGELFF. The CDR3 DNA sequence: TGTGCCAGCAGTTCCGGGACAGCTAGGAACACCGGGGAGCTGTTTTTT. Full variable domain (remainder filled in from reference TRBV28 and TRBJ2-2): DVKVTQSSRYLVKRTGEKVFLECVQDMDHENMFWYRQDPGLGLRLIYFSYDVKMKEKGDIPEGYSVSREKKERFSLILESASTNQTSMYLCASSSGTARNTGELFFGEGSRLTVL.

This chain connects TRBV30 to TRBJ2-5; 8 bases align to TRBD2. The CDR3 contains 17 residues. CDR1 is GTSNPN, CDR2 SVGIG, per germline (reference sequence). With 2 bases clipped from V and 1 base from J, the junction kept 12 bases outside the gene matches. CDR3 residues: CAWSSLRVSGAQETQYF. For the CDR3, the DNA is TGTGCCTGGAGTTCACTCCGCGTTAGCGGGGCCCAAGAGACCCAGTACTTC.

The V gene is TRBV27, the J gene TRBJ1-1; D is unresolved. The CDR3 covers 15 residues. Germline V gene lookup returns CDR1 MNHEY and CDR2 SMNVEV (reference sequence). V shed 0 bases and J shed 0 bases, with 8 bases lying between them. In DNA, the CDR3 is TGTGCCAGCAGTTTATCGTTATCGATGAACACTGAAGCTTTCTTT. Protein: CASSLSLSMNTEAFF.

The rearrangement joins TRBV29-1 to TRBJ2-3; 11 bases agree with TRBD1. The CDR3 contains 15 residues. V shed 8 bases, J shed 8 bases, and the junction held 15 bases outside the gene matches. Germline V gene data show CDR1 as SQVTM and CDR2 as ANQGSEA. The CDR3 region is CSSVPGQGEIGTQYF. The CDR3 nucleotides read TGCAGCTCCGTGCCGGGACAGGGGGAAATCGGTACGCAGTATTTT.

This clonotype was seen only a few times. V and J are TRBV12-3 or TRBV12-4 and TRBJ2-5, with no clear D. V was shortened by 6 bases and J by 3 bases, with 11 bases between the two germline ends. The CDR3 has 13 amino acids. The CDR3 nucleotides are TGTGCCAGCAGCCCTGGACGGAAAGAGACCCAGTACTTC. Translating gives CASSPGRKETQYF.

This clonotype was picked up many times. The chain couples TRBV5-1 to TRBJ2-1, with 7 positions matching TRBD2. V dropped 0 bases and J dropped 0; count of bases not matched to a gene: 6. The CDR3 totals 17 residues. Germline V lookup: CDR1 SGHRS, CDR2 YFSETQ. In DNA form, the CDR3 reads TGCGCCAGCAGCTTGGGACTAGCAGAAGGCTCCTACAATGAGCAGTTCTTC. Amino acid sequence: CASSLGLAEGSYNEQFF.

In this sample, this clonotype turned up many times. The chain employs TRBV3-1 and TRBJ2-1; TRBD2 matches 9 bases. The germline V gene has CDR1 LGHDT and CDR2 YNNKEL (reference sequence). This CDR3 is built from 16 residues. The junction had 7 bases not matched to a gene; V was cut back by 1 base and J by 6 bases. The CDR3 here is CASSQGLAGISNEQFF. The CDR3 DNA follows: TGTGCCAGCAGCCAAGGCCTAGCGGGAATCAGCAATGAGCAGTTCTTC.

This rearrangement joins TRBV6-2 or TRBV6-3 to TRBJ1-2; D gene ambiguous. The CDR3 extends over 18 amino acids. Between the trimmed V and J ends, which lost 6 bases and 4 bases, there was a span of 27 bases. The germline V gene encodes CDR1 MNHEY and CDR2 SVGEGT. CDR3 nucleotides: TGTGCCAGCAGCCGATCAGACCCACTGACCTACCCTACCTATGGCTACACCTTC. Residues: CASSRSDPLTYPTYGYTF.

This clonotype appeared once. One junction end does not reproduce the germline sequence, and a read error may be involved. V and J are TRBV4-1 and TRBJ1-1; 7 nucleotides line up with TRBD1. The germline gives CDR1 MGHRA, CDR2 YSYEKL. The CDR3 extends over 15 amino acids. Written as DNA, the CDR3 is TGCGCCAGCAACCAAGGGGGCGCTGAGAACACTGAAGCTTTCTTT. This sequence encodes CASNQGGAENTEAFF.

This clonotype has a count of ten or more. J is TRBJ2-7 and V is TRBV18; 12 nucleotides match TRBD2. The CDR3 spans 14 residues. Germline trimming cut 5 bases from V and 1 base from J; bases unmatched to any gene: 0. Per the germline V gene, CDR1 is KGHSH and CDR2 is LQKENI. CDR3 nucleotides: TGTGCCAGCTCAGGACTAGCGGGGTCCTACGAGCAGTACTTC. Protein sequence: CASSGLAGSYEQYF.

The V and J genes are TRBV2 and TRBJ2-7; unclear D gene. This CDR3 is 10 amino acids long. Trimming pared 7 bases from V and 5 bases from J, leaving 6 bases between. Per germline, CDR1 SNHLY and CDR2 FYNNEI. As DNA, the CDR3 is TGTGCCAGCAAACTGGACGAGCAGTACTTC. This codes for CASKLDEQYF.

This clonotype was observed many times. The J gene is TRBJ2-7, the V gene TRBV7-2, with TRBD1 matching over 7 bases. The CDR3 is 14 residues long. V shed 1 base, J shed 6 bases, and the junction held 6 bases outside the gene matches. Germline V gives CDR1 SGHTA, CDR2 FQGNSA. DNA for the CDR3: TGTGCCAGCAGCTTAGGACAGGGCTTCGGCGAGCAGTACTTC. It specifies CASSLGQGFGEQYF.

Turning to this clonotype: Since a much larger clone is just one base distant, this may be a read error. This rearrangement joins TRBV18 to TRBJ2-1, with D perhaps matching TRBD2 (5 bases). The V gene lost 2 bases and the J gene lost 9 bases, with 14 bases spanning the gap. The CDR3 has 14 amino acids. The germline CDR1 and CDR2 sequences are KGHSH and LQKENI. CDR3 loop: CASSPGSAGGEQFF. The CDR3 DNA sequence: TGTGCCAGCTCACCAGGGAGCGCGGGCGGTGAGCAGTTCTTC.

This clonotype was detected a few times. The chain is built from TRBV5-6 and TRBJ2-7; a possible D gene is TRBD1 (6 bases). The CDR3 has 14 amino acids. Trimming cost V 0 bases and J 3 bases, with 10 bases left between them. Germline loops: CDR1 SGHDT, CDR2 YYEEEE. This chain's CDR3 is CASSLDGQLYEQYF. The DNA of the CDR3 is TGTGCCAGCAGCTTGGACGGACAGCTCTACGAGCAGTACTTC. The variable domain in full, completed from reference TRBV5-6 and TRBJ2-7, reads DAGVTQSPTHLIKTRGQQVTLRCSPKSGHDTVSWYQQALGQGPQFIFQYYEEEERQRGNFPDRFSGHQFPNYSSELNVNALLLGDSALYLCASSLDGQLYEQYFGPGTRLTVT.

Only a few counts were recorded for this clonotype. The V call is TRBV23-1, the J call TRBJ2-7; the D call may be TRBD1 or TRBD2 (5 bases each). TRBV23-1 is assigned to the ORF class and has an uncertain function. The CDR3 consists of 15 residues. The V and J ends lost 1 base and 12 bases respectively, with 22 bases between them. DNA for the CDR3: TGCGCCAGCAGTCAATTTACAGGAACCCCGGAGCGGAGGTACTTC. This codes for CASSQFTGTPERRYF.

The chain uses TRBV7-2 and TRBJ2-7, with TRBD2 matching over 11 bases. Trimming at V came to 5 bases and at J to 2 bases, leaving 5 bases not matched to a gene. Per germline, CDR1 SGHTA and CDR2 FQGNSA. The CDR3 spans 15 residues. In DNA form, the CDR3 reads TGTGCCAGCAGCCTACTAGCGGGGGATACCTACGAGCAGTACTTC. Translated, it gives CASSLLAGDTYEQYF.